Below are 20 T cell receptor beta chains sequenced from a single sample in a study of OX40 agonist ivuxolimab in advanced cancers. Measured with immunoSEQ multiplex PCR; TCRdb has only the in-frame clones, and not every one. This table holds around 79,000 clones, roughly 90% found once. The material sequenced was CD4+ or CD8+ T cells sorted from blood, taken in a trial of the OX40 agonist ivuxolimab. The receptors here all came from an adult with an advanced solid tumor such as melanoma, head and neck, liver or kidney cancer.

The V call is TRBV5-4, the J call TRBJ1-1; D gene ambiguous. The CDR3 sequence is 14 residues long. Germline values: CDR1 SGHNT, CDR2 YYREEE (reference sequence). V lost 4 bases and J 0 bases, leaving 10 bases between the germline ends. The CDR3 spells CASSAGLVNTEAFF. The CDR3 coding sequence is TGTGCCAGCAGCGCCGGACTCGTGAACACTGAAGCTTTCTTT.

The chain combines TRBV4-3 with TRBJ2-5; the D is unclear. CDR1 is LGHNA, CDR2 YSLEER, per germline. This CDR3 is 15 amino acids long. Trimming removed 1 base at V and 0 bases at J, with 9 bases between. The CDR3 here is CASSQGRNNQETQYF. The CDR3 DNA is TGCGCCAGCAGCCAAGGTCGGAATAACCAAGAGACCCAGTACTTC.

This chain uses TRBV7-9 with TRBJ2-7; TRBD2 matches at 7 bases. This CDR3 is built from 16 residues. Germline V gene sequence: CDR1 SEHNR, CDR2 FQNEAQ (reference sequence). V shed 4 bases and J 1 base; nucleotides not matched to a gene: 10. In DNA, the CDR3 is TGTGCCAGCAGCTCCCTCGGCGGGAGTACGTCCTACGAGCAGTACTTC. This sequence encodes CASSSLGGSTSYEQYF.

V usage is TRBV28 and J usage is TRBJ1-5; D call uncertain. The V gene's germline CDR1 is MDHEN and CDR2 SYDVKM. Deletions cut 1 base from V and 9 bases from J, with 13 bases between. The CDR3 is 14 amino acids. The CDR3 DNA reads as TGTGCCAGCAGTTTATCCTCGGCCATCCGGCCCCAGCATTTT. The encoded protein is CASSLSSAIRPQHF.

The CDR3 loop reads CAISARRDNLNYGYTF. As DNA, the CDR3 is TGTGCCATCAGTGCGAGGCGGGATAACCTTAACTATGGCTACACCTTC. This chain links TRBV10-3 with TRBJ1-2, with D unresolved. The CDR3 has 16 amino acids. Germline lookup yields CDR1 ENHRY and CDR2 SYGVKD. The V end was cut by 4 bases, the J end by 1 base, with 16 bases between.

The chain employs TRBV6-1 and TRBJ2-7, with TRBD2 as a possible D gene (5 bases). Germline loops: CDR1 MNHNS, CDR2 SASEGT. Trimming removed 0 bases at V and 2 bases at J, with 8 bases between. The CDR3 spans 14 residues. The CDR3 protein is CASSEAPGTYEQYF. The CDR3 DNA reads TGTGCCAGCAGTGAAGCGCCCGGGACCTACGAGCAGTACTTC.

This sequence joins TRBV7-9 and TRBJ2-7; 7 positions match TRBD1. The junction had 12 bases not matched to a gene; V was cut back by 2 bases and J by 5 bases. Per the germline V gene, CDR1 is SEHNR and CDR2 is FQNEAQ (reference sequence). The CDR3 is made up of 16 amino acids. The chain's CDR3 is CASSLWDSTLGDEQYF. The CDR3 nucleotides read TGTGCCAGCAGCTTATGGGACAGCACCCTCGGGGACGAGCAGTACTTC. The variable domain in full, completed from reference TRBV7-9 and TRBJ2-7, reads DTGVSQNPRHKITKRGQNVTFRCDPISEHNRLYWYRQTLGQGPEFLTYFQNEAQLEKSRLLSDRFSAERPKGSFSTLEIQRTEQGDSAMYLCASSLWDSTLGDEQYFGPGTRLTVT.

This clone was seen once. The same CDR3 also results from other DNA sequences found in this sample. The rearrangement links TRBV30 to TRBJ1-5, with D perhaps TRBD1 (5 bases). The V and J ends lost 0 bases and 5 bases respectively, with 8 bases between them. The CDR3 is 13 residues long. Germline V CDR1 and CDR2: GTSNPN, SVGIG (reference sequence). The CDR3 reads CAWSVSRDQPQHF. The CDR3 bases are TGTGCCTGGAGTGTAAGCAGGGATCAGCCCCAGCATTTT.

The rearrangement joins TRBV11-3 to TRBJ1-1; 10 nucleotides align to TRBD1. The V gene's germline CDR1 is SGHNT and CDR2 YENEEA. J was trimmed by 4 bases and V by 5 bases; bases with no gene match: 10. The CDR3 loop spans 16 amino acids. Here the CDR3 DNA reads TGTGCCAGCAGCCTATTTCCCCGGACAGGGGGCACTGAAGCTTTCTTT. Translating it yields CASSLFPRTGGTEAFF.

V gene TRBV10-2 combines with J gene TRBJ2-7; no definite D call. Trimming shortened V by 2 bases and J by 2 bases, and 13 bases separated the two germline ends. The germline V gene has CDR1 WSHSY and CDR2 SAAADI. The CDR3 covers 15 residues. The CDR3 is CASSEMRIPPYEQYF. CDR3 coding DNA: TGCGCCAGCAGTGAGATGAGAATTCCCCCCTACGAGCAGTACTTC.

The chain is built from TRBV7-9 and TRBJ2-5, with TRBD2 matching over 7 bases. With V trimmed by 5 bases and J by 7 bases, 10 bases remained unmatched. Germline loops: CDR1 SEHNR, CDR2 FQNEAQ (reference sequence). This CDR3 comprises 14 residues. This chain's CDR3 is CASSPGRGEGTQYF. DNA of the CDR3: TGTGCCAGCAGCCCGGGCCGAGGGGAGGGGACCCAGTACTTC.

This sequence joins TRBV7-2 and TRBJ2-2; 7 bases line up with TRBD1. J gave up 0 bases and V 3 bases, and 1 base lay outside the gene matches. This CDR3 comprises 15 residues. The germline V gene encodes CDR1 SGHTA and CDR2 FQGNSA. The CDR3 nucleotides read TGTGCCAGCAGCTTGAGGGGGCCGAACACCGGGGAGCTGTTTTTT. Translation gives CASSLRGPNTGELFF. The full variable domain, its missing parts supplied by reference TRBV7-2 and TRBJ2-2, is GAGVSQSPSNKVTEKGKDVELRCDPISGHTALYWYRQSLGQGLEFLIYFQGNSAPDKSGLPSDRFSAERTGGSVSTLTIQRTQQEDSAVYLCASSLRGPNTGELFFGEGSRLTVL.

The chain uses TRBV6-6 and TRBJ2-5; perhaps TRBD1 as D (5 bases). The CDR3 covers 11 residues. Trimming shortened V by 6 bases and J by 14 bases, and 16 bases separated the two germline ends. CDR1 and CDR2 from the germline V gene are MNHNY and SVGAGI (reference sequence). The CDR3 DNA reads TGTGCCAGCAGATCGACAGCCACTATCTACTTC. Protein: CASRSTATIYF.

The chain carries TRBV29-1 and TRBJ2-7; D uncertain. The V end was cut by 0 bases, the J end by 2 bases, with 8 bases between. CDR3 length equals 13 residues. CDR1 and CDR2 (germline): SQVTM, ANQGSEA. This CDR3 reads CSVEDRLTYEQYF. The CDR3 nucleotides are TGCAGCGTTGAAGACAGGCTAACCTACGAGCAGTACTTC.

DNA for the CDR3: TGCAGCGTTCGGGGAACCCGGACTAGCGGGAGCTCCTACAATGAGCAGTTCTTC. Protein: CSVRGTRTSGSSYNEQFF. The rearrangement links TRBV29-1 to TRBJ2-1; 13 bases match TRBD2. Germline values: CDR1 SQVTM, CDR2 ANQGSEA. The V segment lost 5 bases and the J segment 0 bases; nucleotides outside the gene matches: 10. This CDR3 has 18 residues.

V and J are TRBV6-6 and TRBJ2-5; D is possibly TRBD1 or TRBD2 (5 bases each). This CDR3 spans 14 amino acids. The V gene's germline CDR1 is MNHNY and CDR2 SVGAGI (reference sequence). V lost 5 bases, J lost 1 base, and 11 bases lay in between. CDR3 nucleotide sequence: TGTGCCAGCAGTCCCCTAGGGACCCAAGAGACCCAGTACTTC. Translated: CASSPLGTQETQYF.

The rearrangement links TRBV29-1 to TRBJ1-1, with unresolved D. Germline V gene sequence: CDR1 SQVTM, CDR2 ANQGSEA. V shed 1 base and J shed 0 bases, with 3 bases lying between them. This CDR3 comprises 12 residues. CDR3 DNA: TGCAGCGTTGAAGTATTGAACACTGAAGCTTTCTTT. This translates into CSVEVLNTEAFF.

This clone showed up just once. The V call is TRBV23-1, the J call TRBJ2-6; TRBD2 is a possible D gene (5 bases). TRBV23-1 is flagged as an ORF with uncertain function. CDR3 length: 17 residues. The germline V and J ends were trimmed by 4 bases and 1 base, with 14 bases remaining between them. The CDR3 spells CASSPQKGGSGANVLTF. CDR3 coding DNA: TGCGCCAGCAGTCCCCAGAAAGGAGGTTCTGGGGCCAACGTCCTGACTTTC.

CDR3 bases: TGTGCCAGCAGCCGGGACAGCCTCTCCTACGAGCAGTACTTC. As protein: CASSRDSLSYEQYF. The chain uses TRBV7-2 and TRBJ2-7; TRBD1 matches at 7 bases. This CDR3 comprises 14 residues. The V segment lost 5 bases and the J segment 0 bases; nucleotides outside the gene matches: 4. Germline-derived CDR1 and CDR2 are SGHTA and FQGNSA. The whole variable domain, filled in from reference TRBV7-2 and TRBJ2-7, reads GAGVSQSPSNKVTEKGKDVELRCDPISGHTALYWYRQSLGQGLEFLIYFQGNSAPDKSGLPSDRFSAERTGGSVSTLTIQRTQQEDSAVYLCASSRDSLSYEQYFGPGTRLTVT.

The rearrangement links TRBV28 to TRBJ2-7; 7 bases map to TRBD1. Germline V CDR1 and CDR2: MDHEN, SYDVKM. After removal of 8 bases from V and 6 bases from J, the junction contained 10 bases not matched to a gene. The CDR3 has 13 residues. The CDR3 DNA sequence: TGTGCCAGCCATGGGGTGAACAGGGGCGAGCAGTACTTC. It yields the protein CASHGVNRGEQYF.